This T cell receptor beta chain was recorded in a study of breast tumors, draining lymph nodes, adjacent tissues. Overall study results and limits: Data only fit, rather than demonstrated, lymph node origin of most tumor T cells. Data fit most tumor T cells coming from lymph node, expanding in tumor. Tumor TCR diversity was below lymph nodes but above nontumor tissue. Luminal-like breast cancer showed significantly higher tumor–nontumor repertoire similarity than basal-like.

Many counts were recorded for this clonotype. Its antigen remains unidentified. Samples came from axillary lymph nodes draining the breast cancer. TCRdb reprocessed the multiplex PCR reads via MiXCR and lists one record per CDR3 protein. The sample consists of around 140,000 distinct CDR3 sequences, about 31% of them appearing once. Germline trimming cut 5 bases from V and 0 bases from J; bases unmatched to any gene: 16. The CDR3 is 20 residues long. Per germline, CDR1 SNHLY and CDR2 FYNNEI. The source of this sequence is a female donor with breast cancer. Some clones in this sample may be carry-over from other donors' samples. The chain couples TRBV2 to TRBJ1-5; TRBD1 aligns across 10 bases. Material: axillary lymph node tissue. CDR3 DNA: TGTGCCAGCAGTCAAATACGGGACAGGGGTTTCATTGATAGCAATCAGCCCCAGCATTTT. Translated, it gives CASSQIRDRGFIDSNQPQHF.